These 21 T cell receptor beta chains came from one sample sequenced in a study of PD-1 blockade in classical Hodgkin lymphoma. Brentuximab vedotin exposure varied among the patients, all of whom had relapsed after autologous stem cell transplantation. Method: immunoSEQ multiplex PCR; TCRdb's copy keeps in-frame clones and lacks some. The sample records approximately 160,000 clones, under 85% being singletons. The sequencing here drew on peripheral blood mononuclear cells (PBMCs), taken before the second cycle of nivolumab. These receptors were taken from a human donor with classical Hodgkin lymphoma.

V gene TRBV6-5 combines with J gene TRBJ1-1; the D gene is possibly TRBD1 (5 bases). Trimming left V 8 bases short and J 6 bases short, with 19 bases between. Germline-derived CDR1 and CDR2 are MNHEY and SVGAGI. The CDR3 loop spans 14 amino acids. DNA for the CDR3: TGTGCCAGCTTGGGGCCGGGGAGTCGGGCTGAAGCTTTCTTT. The encoded protein is CASLGPGSRAEAFF.

The chain uses TRBV27 and TRBJ1-5; maybe TRBD1 (5 bases). Germline CDR1 and CDR2: MNHEY and SMNVEV (reference sequence). This CDR3 has 18 residues. Trimming shortened V by 3 bases and J by 2 bases, and 20 bases separated the two germline ends. The chain's CDR3 is CASSFIVPGPVGNQPQHF. Written as DNA, the CDR3 is TGTGCCAGCAGTTTTATAGTCCCGGGGCCAGTTGGCAATCAGCCCCAGCATTTT.

This chain connects TRBV28 to TRBJ2-5; 14 bases are shared with TRBD2. CDR3 length equals 16 residues. The J segment lost 4 bases and the V segment lost 5 bases, leaving 6 bases of the junction unmatched. The germline V gene encodes CDR1 MDHEN and CDR2 SYDVKM. In DNA, the CDR3 is TGTGCCAGCAGTCGTGGACTAGCGGGAGGTTCAGAGACCCAGTACTTC. It specifies CASSRGLAGGSETQYF.

This chain connects TRBV5-1 to TRBJ1-5; D is undetermined. V was clipped by 0 bases and J by 4 bases, with 11 bases between them. The CDR3 loop spans 15 amino acids. CDR1 and CDR2 from the germline V gene are SGHRS and YFSETQ. The DNA for the CDR3 is TGCGCCAGCAGCTTGGATGACGGCCAGAATCAGCCCCAGCATTTT. Translating it yields CASSLDDGQNQPQHF. Complete variable domain (other parts from reference TRBV5-1 and TRBJ1-5): KAGVTQTPRYLIKTRGQQVTLSCSPISGHRSVSWYQQTPGQGLQFLFEYFSETQRNKGNFPGRFSGRQFSNSRSEMNVSTLELGDSALYLCASSLDDGQNQPQHFGDGTRLSIL.

As DNA, the CDR3 is TGCGCCAGCAGCTTTGGCCAAGAGACCCAGTACTTC. Protein product: CASSFGQETQYF. The V gene is TRBV5-1, the J gene TRBJ2-5; D call uncertain. Germline CDR1 and CDR2: SGHRS and YFSETQ. The ends were cut back, 2 bases at V and 1 base at J, with 3 bases in the middle. The CDR3 runs to 12 residues. The whole variable domain, remainder taken from reference TRBV5-1 and TRBJ2-5, is KAGVTQTPRYLIKTRGQQVTLSCSPISGHRSVSWYQQTPGQGLQFLFEYFSETQRNKGNFPGRFSGRQFSNSRSEMNVSTLELGDSALYLCASSFGQETQYFGPGTRLLVL.

The chain has TRBV9 and TRBJ1-2; 7 bases map to TRBD1. Germline CDR1 and CDR2: SGDLS and YYNGEE. After removal of 0 bases from V and 4 bases from J, the junction contained 6 bases not matched to a gene. CDR3 length: 15 amino acids. CDR3 protein: CASSVDGTAPYGYTF. CDR3 in DNA: TGTGCCAGCAGCGTAGACGGGACAGCACCCTATGGCTACACCTTC.

The chain joins TRBV28 to TRBJ2-2; 11 bases match TRBD2. The junction had 6 bases not matched to a gene; V was cut back by 5 bases and J by 4 bases. This CDR3 spans 16 amino acids. Germline CDR1 MDHEN, CDR2 SYDVKM. CDR3 sequence (DNA): TGTGCCAGCAGTCACAGACTAGCGGGACGCACCGGGGAGCTGTTTTTT. This translates into CASSHRLAGRTGELFF.

The chain has TRBV28 and TRBJ1-1; the D is unclear. In germline, CDR1 is MDHEN, CDR2 SYDVKM. V lost 8 bases and J 4 bases, leaving 23 bases between the germline ends. This CDR3 comprises 16 residues. The CDR3 sequence is CASERAAWGRGTEAFF. DNA for the CDR3: TGTGCCAGCGAGAGGGCGGCGTGGGGTCGGGGCACTGAAGCTTTCTTT.

The table lists this clone with a count of one. The V gene is TRBV25-1, the J gene TRBJ2-7; perhaps TRBD2 as D (5 bases). Germline V gives CDR1 MGHDK, CDR2 SYGVNS. The CDR3 runs to 13 residues. Trimming cost V 6 bases and J 5 bases, with 14 bases left between them. The CDR3 DNA sequence: TGTGCCAGCAGAGGGCAGGAGGTGGACGAGCAGTACTTC. Translated: CASRGQEVDEQYF.

This rearrangement joins TRBV19 to TRBJ2-1; TRBD2 agrees at 10 bases. V shed 4 bases, J shed 7 bases, and the junction held 7 bases outside the gene matches. The CDR3 spans 15 residues. Germline CDR1 LNHDA, CDR2 SQIVND (reference sequence). CDR3 amino acids: CASSRASGGANEQFF. CDR3 coding DNA: TGTGCCAGTAGTAGGGCCAGCGGGGGGGCGAATGAGCAGTTCTTC.

The V gene is TRBV18, the J gene TRBJ1-1; D unclear. V was cut by 2 bases and J by 0 bases, with 7 bases left in between. Germline CDR1 and CDR2: KGHSH and LQKENI. This CDR3 is 14 amino acids long. The CDR3 here is CASSPGLLNTEAFF. The DNA of the CDR3 is TGTGCCAGCTCACCAGGACTCTTGAACACTGAAGCTTTCTTT.

The CDR3 DNA reads as TGTGCCAGCAGCTTTGGTGAGCGGATCAAAAACATTCAGTACTTC. Translated, it gives CASSFGERIKNIQYF. The chain recombines TRBV5-4 with TRBJ2-4, with a weak D call TRBD2 (5 bases). The CDR3 sequence is 15 residues long. Germline V gene sequence: CDR1 SGHNT, CDR2 YYREEE (reference sequence). V dropped 2 bases and J dropped 3 bases, with 12 bases sitting between them.

About this clone: Other DNA sequences in the sample encode the same CDR3. This chain connects TRBV7-7 to TRBJ2-1; no clear D gene. The CDR3 is 15 residues long. CDR1 SSHAT and CDR2 FNYEAQ come from the germline V gene (reference sequence). Trimming pared 4 bases from V and 5 bases from J, leaving 15 bases between. CDR3 DNA: TGTGCCAGCAGCTCCAGCATCCTGGATCACAATGAGCAGTTCTTC. Translation: CASSSSILDHNEQFF.

The chain links TRBV7-2 to TRBJ2-3; D is ambiguous. Trimming removed 1 base from V and 5 bases from J, with 4 bases in between. The CDR3 extends over 12 amino acids. Germline CDR1 reads SGHTA; CDR2 reads FQGNSA. The CDR3 sequence is CASSLVVDTQYF. The CDR3 coding sequence is TGTGCCAGCAGCTTAGTTGTAGATACGCAGTATTTT.

The chain combines TRBV10-3 with TRBJ2-5, with 9 bases lining up with TRBD1. Germline values: CDR1 ENHRY, CDR2 SYGVKD. J was trimmed by 3 bases and V by 6 bases; bases with no gene match: 2. The CDR3 spans 13 residues. The CDR3 region has the DNA TGTGCCATCAGCAGGGACAGGGAAGAGACCCAGTACTTC. It codes for CAISRDREETQYF.

This clone was recorded a few times. The chain couples TRBV7-2 to TRBJ1-1; D unclear. This CDR3 spans 13 amino acids. From germline, CDR1 is SGHTA and CDR2 FQGNSA. V gave up 8 bases and J gave up 1 base, with 11 bases separating them. As DNA, the CDR3 is TGTGCCAGCTCCCCCACAACGAACACTGAAGCTTTCTTT. It translates to CASSPTTNTEAFF.

This clone was counted between two and nine times. This chain joins TRBV13 and TRBJ2-7; D unresolved. CDR1 and CDR2 from the germline V gene are PRHDT and FYEKMQ (reference sequence). The CDR3 is made up of 13 amino acids. Trimming cost V 5 bases and J 1 base, with 9 bases left between them. CDR3 region: CASSPRWSYEQYF. For the CDR3, the DNA is TGTGCCAGCAGCCCCAGGTGGTCCTACGAGCAGTACTTC. Complete variable domain (other parts from reference TRBV13 and TRBJ2-7): AAGVIQSPRHLIKEKRETATLKCYPIPRHDTVYWYQQGPGQDPQFLISFYEKMQSDKGSIPDRFSAQQFSDYHSELNMSSLELGDSALYFCASSPRWSYEQYFGPGTRLTVT.

The V and J genes are TRBV28 and TRBJ2-2; D is perhaps TRBD1 (6 bases). Germline assignment: CDR1 MDHEN and CDR2 SYDVKM. The CDR3 has 14 amino acids. Trimming removed 2 bases at V and 2 bases at J, with 6 bases between. As DNA, the CDR3 is TGTGCCAGCAGTTTAGGGGGCAACACCGGGGAGCTGTTTTTT. It is translated as CASSLGGNTGELFF.

V and J are TRBV4-2 and TRBJ2-2; TRBD2 aligns across 13 bases. The CDR3 totals 16 residues. Germline V CDR1 and CDR2: LGHNA, YNFKEQ. V dropped 1 base and J dropped 8; count of bases not matched to a gene: 4. This chain's CDR3 is CASSQVGLAGRGELFF. For the CDR3, the DNA is TGTGCCAGCAGCCAAGTGGGACTAGCGGGAAGGGGGGAGCTGTTTTTT.

The chain employs TRBV2 and TRBJ2-7; possible D gene TRBD1, 5 bases. CDR3 size: 14 residues. Germline CDR1 is SNHLY and CDR2 is FYNNEI. V gave up 3 bases and J gave up 4 bases, with 13 bases separating them. This CDR3 reads CASSEGLGAYEQYF. CDR3 nucleotide sequence: TGTGCCAGCAGTGAGGGGCTAGGGGCATACGAGCAGTACTTC.

The rearrangement joins TRBV19 to TRBJ1-5; 10 nucleotides line up with TRBD1. Germline V gives CDR1 LNHDA, CDR2 SQIVND (reference sequence). The CDR3 loop spans 16 amino acids. With 4 bases clipped from V and 6 bases from J, the junction kept 9 bases outside the gene matches. In DNA form, the CDR3 reads TGTGCCAGTAGTACTCCGGGGACAGGGGATTTTCAGCCCCAGCATTTT. Its protein product is CASSTPGTGDFQPQHF.